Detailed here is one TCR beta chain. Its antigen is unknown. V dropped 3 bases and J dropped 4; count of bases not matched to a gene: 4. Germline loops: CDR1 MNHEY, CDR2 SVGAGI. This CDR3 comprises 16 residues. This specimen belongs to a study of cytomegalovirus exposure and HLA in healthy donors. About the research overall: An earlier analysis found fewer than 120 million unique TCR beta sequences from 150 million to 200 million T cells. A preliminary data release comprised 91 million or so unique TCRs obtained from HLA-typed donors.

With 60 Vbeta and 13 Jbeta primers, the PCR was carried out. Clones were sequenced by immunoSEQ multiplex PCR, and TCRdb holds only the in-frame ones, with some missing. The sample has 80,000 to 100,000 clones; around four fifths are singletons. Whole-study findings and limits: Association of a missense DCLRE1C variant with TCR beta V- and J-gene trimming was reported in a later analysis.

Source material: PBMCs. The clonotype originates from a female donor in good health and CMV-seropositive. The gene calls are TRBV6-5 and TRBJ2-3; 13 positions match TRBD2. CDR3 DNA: TGTGCCAGCAGTTATTCACTAGCGGGGGGGCCAGATACGCAGTATTTT. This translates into CASSYSLAGGPDTQYF.